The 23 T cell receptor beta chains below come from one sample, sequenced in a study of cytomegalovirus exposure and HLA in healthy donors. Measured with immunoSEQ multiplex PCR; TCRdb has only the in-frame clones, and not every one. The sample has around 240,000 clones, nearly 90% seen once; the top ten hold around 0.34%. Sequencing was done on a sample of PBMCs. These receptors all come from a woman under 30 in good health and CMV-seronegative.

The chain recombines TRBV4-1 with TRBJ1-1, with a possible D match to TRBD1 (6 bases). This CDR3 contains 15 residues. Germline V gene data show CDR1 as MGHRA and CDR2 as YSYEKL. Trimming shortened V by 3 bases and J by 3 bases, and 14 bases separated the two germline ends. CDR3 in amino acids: CASSHRQGRDTEAFF. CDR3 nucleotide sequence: TGCGCCAGCAGCCATAGGCAGGGGCGGGACACTGAAGCTTTCTTT.

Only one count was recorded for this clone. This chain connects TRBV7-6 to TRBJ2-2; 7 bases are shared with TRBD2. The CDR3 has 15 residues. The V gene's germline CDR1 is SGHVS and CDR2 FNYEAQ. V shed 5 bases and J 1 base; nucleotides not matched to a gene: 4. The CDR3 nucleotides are TGTGCCAGCAGCCCTCCTAGCGGGAACACCGGGGAGCTGTTTTTT. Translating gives CASSPPSGNTGELFF.

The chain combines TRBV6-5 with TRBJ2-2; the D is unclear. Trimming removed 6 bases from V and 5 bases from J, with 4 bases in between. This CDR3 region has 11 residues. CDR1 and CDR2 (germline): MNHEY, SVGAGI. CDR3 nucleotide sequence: TGTGCCAGCAGCACAACCGGGGAGCTGTTTTTT. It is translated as CASSTTGELFF.

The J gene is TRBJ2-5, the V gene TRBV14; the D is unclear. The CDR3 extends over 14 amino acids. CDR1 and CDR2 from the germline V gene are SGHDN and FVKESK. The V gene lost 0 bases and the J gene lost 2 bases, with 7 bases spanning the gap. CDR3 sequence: CASSQERTQETQYF. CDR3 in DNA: TGTGCCAGCAGCCAAGAAAGAACACAAGAGACCCAGTACTTC.

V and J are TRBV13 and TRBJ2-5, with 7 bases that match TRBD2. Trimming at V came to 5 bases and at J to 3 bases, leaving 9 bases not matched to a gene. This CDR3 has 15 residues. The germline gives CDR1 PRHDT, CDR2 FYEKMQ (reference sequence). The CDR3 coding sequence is TGTGCCAGCAGCGTATACCGGGGGGTGGAAGAGACCCAGTACTTC. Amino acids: CASSVYRGVEETQYF.

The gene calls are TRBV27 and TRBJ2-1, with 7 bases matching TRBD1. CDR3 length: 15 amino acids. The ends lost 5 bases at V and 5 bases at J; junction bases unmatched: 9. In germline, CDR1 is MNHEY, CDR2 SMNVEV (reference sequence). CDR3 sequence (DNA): TGTGCCAGCAGTCAAGGGACAGCACCCGACAATGAGCAGTTCTTC. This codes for CASSQGTAPDNEQFF.

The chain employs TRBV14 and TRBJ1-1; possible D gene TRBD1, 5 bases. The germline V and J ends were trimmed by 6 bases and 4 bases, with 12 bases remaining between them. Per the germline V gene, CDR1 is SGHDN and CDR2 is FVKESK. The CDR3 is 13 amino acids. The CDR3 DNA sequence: TGTGCCAGCAGTCGGGGGTTTACCACTGAAGCTTTCTTT. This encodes CASSRGFTTEAFF.

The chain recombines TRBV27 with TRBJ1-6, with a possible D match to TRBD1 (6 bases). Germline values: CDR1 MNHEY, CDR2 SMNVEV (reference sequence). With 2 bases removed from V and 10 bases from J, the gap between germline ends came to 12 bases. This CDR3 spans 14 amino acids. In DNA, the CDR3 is TGTGCCAGCAGTTTAGGGACAAGGGAGTCACCCCTCCACTTT. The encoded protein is CASSLGTRESPLHF.

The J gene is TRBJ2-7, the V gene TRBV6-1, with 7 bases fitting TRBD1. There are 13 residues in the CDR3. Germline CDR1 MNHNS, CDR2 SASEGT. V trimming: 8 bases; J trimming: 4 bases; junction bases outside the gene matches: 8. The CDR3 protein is CASGRTGQYEQYV. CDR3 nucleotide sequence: TGTGCCAGCGGGCGGACAGGACAATACGAGCAGTACGTC.

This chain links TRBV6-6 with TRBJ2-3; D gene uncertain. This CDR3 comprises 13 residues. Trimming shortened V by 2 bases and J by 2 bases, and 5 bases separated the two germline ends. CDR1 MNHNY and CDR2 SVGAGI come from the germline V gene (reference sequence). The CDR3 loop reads CASSYVSTDTQYF. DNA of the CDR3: TGTGCCAGCAGTTACGTCTCCACAGATACGCAGTATTTT.

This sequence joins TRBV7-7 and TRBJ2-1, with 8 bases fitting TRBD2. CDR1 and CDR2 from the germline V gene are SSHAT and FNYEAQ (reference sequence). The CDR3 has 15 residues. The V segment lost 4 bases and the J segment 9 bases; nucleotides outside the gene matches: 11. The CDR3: CASSSLPGLEFEQFF. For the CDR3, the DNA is TGTGCCAGCAGCTCCTTACCGGGACTAGAGTTTGAGCAGTTCTTC. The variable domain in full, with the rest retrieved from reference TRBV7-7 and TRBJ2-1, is GAGVSQSPRYKVTKRGQDVTLRCDPISSHATLYWYQQALGQGPEFLTYFNYEAQPDKSGLPSDRFSAERPEGSISTLTIQRTEQRDSAMYRCASSSLPGLEFEQFFGPGTRLTVL.

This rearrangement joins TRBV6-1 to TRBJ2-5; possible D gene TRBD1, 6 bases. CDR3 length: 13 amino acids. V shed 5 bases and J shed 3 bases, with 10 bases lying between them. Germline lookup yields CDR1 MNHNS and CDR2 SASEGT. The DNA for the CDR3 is TGTGCCAGCAGTACCGGGACAAAAGAGACCCAGTACTTC. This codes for CASSTGTKETQYF.

The CDR3 bases are TGTGCCAGCAGTTTATTAGACTATGGCTACACCTTC. Translating it yields CASSLLDYGYTF. The rearrangement joins TRBV28 to TRBJ1-2; D not resolved. Per the germline V gene, CDR1 is MDHEN and CDR2 is SYDVKM. V dropped 1 base and J dropped 3 bases, with 3 bases sitting between them. The CDR3 covers 12 residues.

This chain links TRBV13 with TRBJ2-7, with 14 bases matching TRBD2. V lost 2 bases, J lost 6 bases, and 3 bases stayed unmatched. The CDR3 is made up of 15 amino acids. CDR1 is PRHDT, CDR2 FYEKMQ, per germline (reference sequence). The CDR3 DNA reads TGTGCCAGCAGCTTAATCGGGACTAGCGGGAGCGAGCAGTACTTC. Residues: CASSLIGTSGSEQYF.

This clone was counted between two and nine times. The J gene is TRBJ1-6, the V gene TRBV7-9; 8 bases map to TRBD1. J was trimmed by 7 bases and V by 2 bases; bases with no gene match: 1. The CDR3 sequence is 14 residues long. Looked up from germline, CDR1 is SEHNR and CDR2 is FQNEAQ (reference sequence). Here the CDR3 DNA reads TGTGCCAGCAGCTTAAGACAGGGGAATTCACCCCTCCACTTT. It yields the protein CASSLRQGNSPLHF.

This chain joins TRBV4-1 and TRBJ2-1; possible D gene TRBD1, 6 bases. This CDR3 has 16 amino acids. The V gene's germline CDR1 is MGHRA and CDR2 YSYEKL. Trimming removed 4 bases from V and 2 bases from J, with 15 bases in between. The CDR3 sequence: CASSRLAGVTYNEQFF. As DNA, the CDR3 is TGCGCCAGCAGCCGCCTGGCAGGGGTCACCTACAATGAGCAGTTCTTC.

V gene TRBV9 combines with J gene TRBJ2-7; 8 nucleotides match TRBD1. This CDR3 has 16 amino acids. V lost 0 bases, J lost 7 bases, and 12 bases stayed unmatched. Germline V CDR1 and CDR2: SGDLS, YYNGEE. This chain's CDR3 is CASSVGEATGAWEQYF. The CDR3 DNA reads TGTGCCAGCAGCGTAGGCGAAGCGACAGGGGCGTGGGAGCAGTACTTC.

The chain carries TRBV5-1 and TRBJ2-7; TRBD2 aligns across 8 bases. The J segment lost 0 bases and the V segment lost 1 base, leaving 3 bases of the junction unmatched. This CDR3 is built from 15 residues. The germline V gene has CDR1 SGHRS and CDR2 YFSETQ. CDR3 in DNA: TGCGCCAGCAGCTTGAGCGGGGGCCGCTCCTACGAGCAGTACTTC. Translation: CASSLSGGRSYEQYF. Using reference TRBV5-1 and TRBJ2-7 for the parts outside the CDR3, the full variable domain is KAGVTQTPRYLIKTRGQQVTLSCSPISGHRSVSWYQQTPGQGLQFLFEYFSETQRNKGNFPGRFSGRQFSNSRSEMNVSTLELGDSALYLCASSLSGGRSYEQYFGPGTRLTVT.

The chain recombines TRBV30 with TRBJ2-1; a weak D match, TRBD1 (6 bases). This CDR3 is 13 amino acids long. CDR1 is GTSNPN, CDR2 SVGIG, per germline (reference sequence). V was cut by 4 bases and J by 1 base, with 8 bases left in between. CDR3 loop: CAWTGQSYNEQFF. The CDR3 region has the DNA TGTGCCTGGACTGGACAGTCCTACAATGAGCAGTTCTTC.

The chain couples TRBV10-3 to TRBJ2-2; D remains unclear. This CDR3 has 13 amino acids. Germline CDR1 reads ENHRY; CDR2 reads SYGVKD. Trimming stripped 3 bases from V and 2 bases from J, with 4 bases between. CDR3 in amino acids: CAISDLNTGELFF. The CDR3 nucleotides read TGTGCCATCAGTGACCTCAACACCGGGGAGCTGTTTTTT.

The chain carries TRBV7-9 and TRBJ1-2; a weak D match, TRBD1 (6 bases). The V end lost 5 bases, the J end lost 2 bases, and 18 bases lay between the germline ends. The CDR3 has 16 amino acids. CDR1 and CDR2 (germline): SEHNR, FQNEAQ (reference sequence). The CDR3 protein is CASSPGRGAENYGYTF. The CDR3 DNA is TGTGCCAGCAGCCCCGGGCGGGGGGCAGAGAACTATGGCTACACCTTC.

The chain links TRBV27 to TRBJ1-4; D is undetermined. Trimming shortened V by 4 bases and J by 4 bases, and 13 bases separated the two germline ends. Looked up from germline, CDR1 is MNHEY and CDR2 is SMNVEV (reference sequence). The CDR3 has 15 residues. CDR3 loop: CASSSHREYNEKLFF. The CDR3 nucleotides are TGTGCCAGCAGTTCTCACCGGGAGTATAATGAAAAACTGTTTTTT. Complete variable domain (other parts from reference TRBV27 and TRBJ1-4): EAQVTQNPRYLITVTGKKLTVTCSQNMNHEYMSWYRQDPGLGLRQIYYSMNVEVTDKGDVPEGYKVSRKEKRNFPLILESPSPNQTSLYFCASSSHREYNEKLFFGSGTQLSVL.

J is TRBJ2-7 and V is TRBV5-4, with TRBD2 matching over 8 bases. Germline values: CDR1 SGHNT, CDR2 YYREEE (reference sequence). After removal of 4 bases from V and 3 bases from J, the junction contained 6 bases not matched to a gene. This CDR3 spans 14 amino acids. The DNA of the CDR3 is TGTGCCAGCAGCCAGACGGGACTAGGCTACGAGCAGTACTTC. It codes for CASSQTGLGYEQYF.